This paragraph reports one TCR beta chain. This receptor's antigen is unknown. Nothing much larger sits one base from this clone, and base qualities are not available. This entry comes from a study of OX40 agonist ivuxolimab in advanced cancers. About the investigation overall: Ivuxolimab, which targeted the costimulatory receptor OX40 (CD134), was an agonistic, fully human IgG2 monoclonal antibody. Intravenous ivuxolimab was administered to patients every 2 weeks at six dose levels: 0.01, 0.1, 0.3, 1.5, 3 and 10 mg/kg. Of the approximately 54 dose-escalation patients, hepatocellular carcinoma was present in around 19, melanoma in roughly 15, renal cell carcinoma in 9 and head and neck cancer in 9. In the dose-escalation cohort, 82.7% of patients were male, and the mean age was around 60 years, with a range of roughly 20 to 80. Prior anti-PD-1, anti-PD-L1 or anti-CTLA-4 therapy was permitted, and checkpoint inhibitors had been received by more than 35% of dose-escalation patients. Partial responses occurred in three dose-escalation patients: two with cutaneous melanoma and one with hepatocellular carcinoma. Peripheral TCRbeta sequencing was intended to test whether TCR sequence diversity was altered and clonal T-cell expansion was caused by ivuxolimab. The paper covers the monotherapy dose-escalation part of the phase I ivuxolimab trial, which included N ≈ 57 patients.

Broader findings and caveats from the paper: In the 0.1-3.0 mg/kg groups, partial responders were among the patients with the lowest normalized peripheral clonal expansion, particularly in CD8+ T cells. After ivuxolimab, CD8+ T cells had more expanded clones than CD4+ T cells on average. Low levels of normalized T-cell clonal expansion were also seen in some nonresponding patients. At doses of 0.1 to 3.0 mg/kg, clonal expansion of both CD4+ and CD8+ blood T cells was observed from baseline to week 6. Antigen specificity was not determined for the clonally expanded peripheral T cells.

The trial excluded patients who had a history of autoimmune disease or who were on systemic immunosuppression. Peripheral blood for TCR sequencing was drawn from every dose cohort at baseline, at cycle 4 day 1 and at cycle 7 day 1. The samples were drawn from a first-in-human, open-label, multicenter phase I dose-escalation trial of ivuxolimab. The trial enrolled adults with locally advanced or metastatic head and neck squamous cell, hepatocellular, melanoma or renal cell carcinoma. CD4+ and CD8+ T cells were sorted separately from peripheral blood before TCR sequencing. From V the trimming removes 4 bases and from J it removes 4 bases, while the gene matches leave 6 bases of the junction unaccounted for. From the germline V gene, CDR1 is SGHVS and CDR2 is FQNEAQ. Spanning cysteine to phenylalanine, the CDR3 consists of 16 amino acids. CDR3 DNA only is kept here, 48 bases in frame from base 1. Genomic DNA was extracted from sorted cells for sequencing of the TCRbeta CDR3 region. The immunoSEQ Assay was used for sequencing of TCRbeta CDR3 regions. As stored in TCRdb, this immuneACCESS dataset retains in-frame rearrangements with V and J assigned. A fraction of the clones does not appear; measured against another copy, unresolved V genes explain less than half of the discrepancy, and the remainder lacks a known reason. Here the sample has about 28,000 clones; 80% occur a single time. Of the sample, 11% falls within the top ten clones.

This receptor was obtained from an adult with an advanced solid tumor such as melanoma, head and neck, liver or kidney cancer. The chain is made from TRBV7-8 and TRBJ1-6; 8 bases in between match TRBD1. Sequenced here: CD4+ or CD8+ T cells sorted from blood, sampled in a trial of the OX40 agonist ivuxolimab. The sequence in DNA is TGTGCCAGCAGCTCCGGGACAGGCCTGTATAATTCACCCCTCCACTTT. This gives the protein CASSSGTGLYNSPLHF. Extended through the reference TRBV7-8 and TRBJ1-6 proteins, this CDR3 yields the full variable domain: GAGVSQSPRYKVAKRGQDVALRCDPISGHVSLFWYQQALGQGPEFLTYFQNEAQLDKSGLPSDRFFAERPEGSVSTLKIQRTQQEDSAVYLCASSSGTGLYNSPLHFGNGTRLTVT.